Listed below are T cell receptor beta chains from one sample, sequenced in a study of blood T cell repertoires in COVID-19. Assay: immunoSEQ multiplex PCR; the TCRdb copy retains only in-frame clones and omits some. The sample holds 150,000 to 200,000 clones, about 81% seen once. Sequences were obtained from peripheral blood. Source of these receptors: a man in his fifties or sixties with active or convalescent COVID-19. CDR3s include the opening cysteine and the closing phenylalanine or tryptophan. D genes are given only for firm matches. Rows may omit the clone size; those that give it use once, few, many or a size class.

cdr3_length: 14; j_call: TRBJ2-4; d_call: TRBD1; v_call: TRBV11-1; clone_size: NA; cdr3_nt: TGTGCCAGCAGCCCGGACAGGGGGAGAAACATTCAGTACTTC; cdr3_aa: CASSPDRGRNIQYF
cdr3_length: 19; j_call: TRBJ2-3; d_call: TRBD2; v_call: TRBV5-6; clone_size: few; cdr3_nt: TGTGCCAGCAGCTCGTTTCGAGCGGGAGGGCCCGTTTTGGGAGATACGCAGTATTTT; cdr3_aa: CASSSFRAGGPVLGDTQYF
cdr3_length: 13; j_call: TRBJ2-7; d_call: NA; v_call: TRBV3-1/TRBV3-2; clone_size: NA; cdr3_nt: TGTGCCAGCAGCTCTGGGAGCTCCTACGAGCAGTACTTC; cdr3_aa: CASSSGSSYEQYF
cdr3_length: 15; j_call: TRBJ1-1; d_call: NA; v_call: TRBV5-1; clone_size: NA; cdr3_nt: TGCGCCAGCAGCTTGGCCGGGACACCAAACACTGAAGCTTTCTTT; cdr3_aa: CASSLAGTPNTEAFF
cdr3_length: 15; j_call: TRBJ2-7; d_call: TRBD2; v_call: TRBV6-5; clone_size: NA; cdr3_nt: TGTGCCAGCAGTTACGAGGTCGGGGGGGCCCGCGAGCAGTACTTC; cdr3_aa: CASSYEVGGAREQYF
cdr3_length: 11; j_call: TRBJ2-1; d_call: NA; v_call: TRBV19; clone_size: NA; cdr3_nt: TGTGCCAGTAGGGAGGGTCTACAGCAGTTCTTC; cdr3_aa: CASREGLQQFF
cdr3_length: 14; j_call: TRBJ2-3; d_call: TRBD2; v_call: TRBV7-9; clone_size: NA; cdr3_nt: TGTGCCAGCAGCTCTAGCGGGGTCACAGATACGCAGTATTTT; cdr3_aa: CASSSSGVTDTQYF
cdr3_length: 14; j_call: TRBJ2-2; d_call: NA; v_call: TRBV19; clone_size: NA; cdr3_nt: TGTGCCAGTAGTATAGCCAGTAACACCGGGGAGCTGTTTTTT; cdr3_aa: CASSIASNTGELFF
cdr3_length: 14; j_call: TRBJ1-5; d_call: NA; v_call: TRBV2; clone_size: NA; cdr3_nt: TGTGCCAGCAGTGCGGAGGCAGGAAATCAGCCCCAGCATTTT; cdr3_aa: CASSAEAGNQPQHF
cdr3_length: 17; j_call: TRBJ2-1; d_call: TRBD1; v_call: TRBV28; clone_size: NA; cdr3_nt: TGTGCCAGCAATTCCAGAAGGGGGACAGGGGCCACCGGGGAGCAGTTCTTC; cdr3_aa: CASNSRRGTGATGEQFF
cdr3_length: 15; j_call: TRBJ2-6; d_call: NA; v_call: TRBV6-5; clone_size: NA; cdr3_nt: TGTGCCAGCAGACTGTCCCGGGGGGGGGCCAACGTCCTGACTTTC; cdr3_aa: CASRLSRGGANVLTF
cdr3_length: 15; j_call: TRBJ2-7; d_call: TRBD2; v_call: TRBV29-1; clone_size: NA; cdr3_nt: TGCAGCGTTCGAGTGGGGACTAGCGGGAGCTACGAGCAGTACTTC; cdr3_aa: CSVRVGTSGSYEQYF
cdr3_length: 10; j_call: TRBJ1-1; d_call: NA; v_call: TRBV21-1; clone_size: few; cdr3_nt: TGTGCCAGCAGCCTCCTTGAAGCTTTCTTT; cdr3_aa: CASSLLEAFF
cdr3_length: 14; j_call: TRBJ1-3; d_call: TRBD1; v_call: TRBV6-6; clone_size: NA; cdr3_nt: TGTGCCAGCCTTGGACAGGGCTTGGGAAACACCATATATTTT; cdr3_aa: CASLGQGLGNTIYF
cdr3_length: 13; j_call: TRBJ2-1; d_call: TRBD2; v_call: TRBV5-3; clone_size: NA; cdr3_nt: TGTGCCAGAAGCCGGGACTACTACAATGAGCAGTTCTTC; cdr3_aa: CARSRDYYNEQFF
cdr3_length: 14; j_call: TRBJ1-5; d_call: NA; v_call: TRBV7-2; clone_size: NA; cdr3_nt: TGTGCCAGCAGCTTCCAGGGTAGCAATCAGCCCCAGCATTTT; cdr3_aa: CASSFQGSNQPQHF
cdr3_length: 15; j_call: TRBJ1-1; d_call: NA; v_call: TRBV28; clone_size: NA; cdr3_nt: TGTGCCAGCACAGGGCCAGGTGGAGTGAACACTGAAGCTTTCTTT; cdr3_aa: CASTGPGGVNTEAFF
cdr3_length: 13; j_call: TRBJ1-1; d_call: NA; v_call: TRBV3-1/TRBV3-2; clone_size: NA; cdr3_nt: TGTGCCAGCAGCCAGGTCGGGAGGGGTGAAGCTTTCTTT; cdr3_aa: CASSQVGRGEAFF
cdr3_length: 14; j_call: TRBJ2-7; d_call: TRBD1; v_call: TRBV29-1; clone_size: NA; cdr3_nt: TGCAGCGTTGATTTCCAGGGGGCCAATCGGGAGCAGTACTTC; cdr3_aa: CSVDFQGANREQYF
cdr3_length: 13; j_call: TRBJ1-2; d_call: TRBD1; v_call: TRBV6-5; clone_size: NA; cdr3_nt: TGTGCCAGCAGTCTGGACAGGGGGCAAGGCTACACCTTC; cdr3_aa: CASSLDRGQGYTF
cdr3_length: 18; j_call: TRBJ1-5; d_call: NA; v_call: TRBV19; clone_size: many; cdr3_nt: TGTGCCAGTAGTACCTCTTTTGGGGGTGTTTCGGGGGATCAGCCCCAGCATTTT; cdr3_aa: CASSTSFGGVSGDQPQHF
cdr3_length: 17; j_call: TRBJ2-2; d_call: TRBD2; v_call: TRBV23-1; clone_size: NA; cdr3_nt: TGCGCCAGCGGAACCAGCTTTAGCGGGGCTCACACCGGGGAGCTGTTTTTT; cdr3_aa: CASGTSFSGAHTGELFF
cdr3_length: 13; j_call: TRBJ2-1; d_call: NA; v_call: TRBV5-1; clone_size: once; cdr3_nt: TGCGCCAGCAGCGGCGGGAAATACAATGAGCAGTTCTTC; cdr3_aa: CASSGGKYNEQFF
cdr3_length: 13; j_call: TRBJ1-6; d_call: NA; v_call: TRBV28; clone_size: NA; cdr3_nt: TGTGCCAGCAGTTTACAGGATAATTCACCCCTCCACTTT; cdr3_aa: CASSLQDNSPLHF
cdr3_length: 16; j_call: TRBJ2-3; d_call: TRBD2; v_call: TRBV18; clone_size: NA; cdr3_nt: TGTGCCAGCTCACCACCGACTAGCGGGGGAGCAGATACGCAGTATTTT; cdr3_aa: CASSPPTSGGADTQYF
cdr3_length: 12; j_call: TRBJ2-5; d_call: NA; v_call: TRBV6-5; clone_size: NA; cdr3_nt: TGTGCCAGCAGCGCGGGACCAGAGACCCAGTACTTC; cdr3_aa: CASSAGPETQYF
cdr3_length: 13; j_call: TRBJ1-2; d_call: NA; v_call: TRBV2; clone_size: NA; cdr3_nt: TGTGCCAGCGAGGACAGACCTAACTATGGCTACACCTTC; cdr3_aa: CASEDRPNYGYTF
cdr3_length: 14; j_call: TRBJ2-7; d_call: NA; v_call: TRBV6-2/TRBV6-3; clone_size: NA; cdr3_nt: TGTGCCAGCAGTGGAAGACAATCGTCCTACGAGCAGTACTTC; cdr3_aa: CASSGRQSSYEQYF
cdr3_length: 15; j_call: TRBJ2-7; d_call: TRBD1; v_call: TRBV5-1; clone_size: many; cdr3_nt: TGCGCCAGCAGGTCCGGGACAGGGTTCTCCTACGAGCAGTACTTC; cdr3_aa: CASRSGTGFSYEQYF
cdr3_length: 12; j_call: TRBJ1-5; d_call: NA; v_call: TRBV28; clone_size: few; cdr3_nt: TGTGCCAGCAGTTTGAGGGATCAGCCCCAGCATTTT; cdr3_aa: CASSLRDQPQHF
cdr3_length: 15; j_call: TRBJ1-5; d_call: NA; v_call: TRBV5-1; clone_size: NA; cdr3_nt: TGCGCCAGCAGCTGGGGAGGGGATAGCAATCAGCCCCAGCATTTT; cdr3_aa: CASSWGGDSNQPQHF
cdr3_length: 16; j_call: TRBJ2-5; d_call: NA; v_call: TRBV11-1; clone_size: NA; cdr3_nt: TGTGCCAGCAGCTTAGCTTCCCGACATAATCAAGAGACCCAGTACTTC; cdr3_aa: CASSLASRHNQETQYF
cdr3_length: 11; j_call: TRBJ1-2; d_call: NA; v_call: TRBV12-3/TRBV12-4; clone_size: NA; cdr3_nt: TGTGCCAGCCGGGGGAACTATGGCTACACCTTC; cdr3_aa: CASRGNYGYTF
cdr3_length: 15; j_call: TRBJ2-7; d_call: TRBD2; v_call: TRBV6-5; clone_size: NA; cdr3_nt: TGTGCCAGCAGGGGAACTAGCGGCCTCTCCTACGAGCAGTACTTC; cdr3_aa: CASRGTSGLSYEQYF
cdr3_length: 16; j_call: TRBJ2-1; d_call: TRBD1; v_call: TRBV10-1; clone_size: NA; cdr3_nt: TGCGCCAGCAGTGAGTCAACAGGGGCCGTATACAATGAGCAGTTCTTC; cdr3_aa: CASSESTGAVYNEQFF
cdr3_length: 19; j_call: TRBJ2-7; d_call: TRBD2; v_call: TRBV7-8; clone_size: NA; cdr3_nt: TGTGCCAGCAGCTTAGTAACTAGCGGGGGGATTCCGAGCTCCTACGAGCAGTACTTC; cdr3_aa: CASSLVTSGGIPSSYEQYF
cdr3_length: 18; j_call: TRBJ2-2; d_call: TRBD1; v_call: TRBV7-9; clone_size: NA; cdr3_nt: TGTGCCAGCAGCGCCGGGGTGGGCAACAGGGGGCCCACCGGGGAGCTGTTTTTT; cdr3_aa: CASSAGVGNRGPTGELFF
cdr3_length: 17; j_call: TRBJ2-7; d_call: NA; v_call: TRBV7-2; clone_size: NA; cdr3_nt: TGTGCCAGCAGCTCATACGGCAGGATAGCGGACTCCTACGAGCAGTACTTC; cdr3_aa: CASSSYGRIADSYEQYF
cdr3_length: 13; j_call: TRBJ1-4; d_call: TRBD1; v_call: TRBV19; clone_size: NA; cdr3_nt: TGTGCCACCTCGGACAGGGGGGTGGAAAAACTGTTTTTT; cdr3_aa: CATSDRGVEKLFF
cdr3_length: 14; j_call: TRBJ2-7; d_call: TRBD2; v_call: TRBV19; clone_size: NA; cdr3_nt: TGTGCCAGTAGTGAAGCGGGGGGGATCTACGAGCAGTACTTC; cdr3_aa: CASSEAGGIYEQYF
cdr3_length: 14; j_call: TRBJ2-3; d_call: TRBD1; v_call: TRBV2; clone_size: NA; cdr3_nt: TGTGCCAGCAGTGATGACAGGGGGCCGGATACGCAGTATTTT; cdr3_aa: CASSDDRGPDTQYF
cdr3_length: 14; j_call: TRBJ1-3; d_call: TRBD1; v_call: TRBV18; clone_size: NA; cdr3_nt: TGTGCCAGCTCTCTCACAGGGGCAGGAAACACCATATATTTT; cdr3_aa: CASSLTGAGNTIYF
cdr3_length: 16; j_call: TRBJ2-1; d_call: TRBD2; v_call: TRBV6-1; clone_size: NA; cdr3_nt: TGTGCCAGCAGTGAACGGCTAGCGGGAGGGGGGAATGAGCAGTTCTTC; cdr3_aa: CASSERLAGGGNEQFF
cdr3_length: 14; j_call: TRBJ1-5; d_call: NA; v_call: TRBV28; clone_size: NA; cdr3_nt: TGTGCCAGCAGTTTAGGGGGCTGGTATCAGCCCCAGCATTTT; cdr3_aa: CASSLGGWYQPQHF
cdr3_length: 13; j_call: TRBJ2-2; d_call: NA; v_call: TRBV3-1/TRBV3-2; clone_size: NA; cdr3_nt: TGTGCCAGCAGCCCGTCCAGAACCGGGGAGCTGTTTTTT; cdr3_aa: CASSPSRTGELFF
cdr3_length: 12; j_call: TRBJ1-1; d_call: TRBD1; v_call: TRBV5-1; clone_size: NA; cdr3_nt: TGCGCCAGCAGCCTAAACAGGGGAGAGGCTTTCTTT; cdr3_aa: CASSLNRGEAFF